These T cell receptor beta chains were read from a single sample in a study of CD4 T cells in relation to SARS-CoV-2 and coronaviruses. The protocol was immunoSEQ multiplex PCR, while the TCRdb copy is restricted to in-frame clones and leaves out a portion. The table records about 21,000 clones, over 65% of them present only once. No cognate antigen is known for these TCRs. Input material: CD4+ T cells from PBMCs, cultured in vitro. All receptors come from a human donor in good health. Both conserved end residues are trimmed from each CDR3. The order of the fields is V gene, J gene, CDR3 protein.

TRBV5-1	TRBJ2-5	ASSFTSGIVNGTQY
TRBV3-1/TRBV3-2	TRBJ2-2	ASSQVSTGELF
TRBV19	TRBJ2-7	ASTNGQNNYEQY
TRBV3-1/TRBV3-2	TRBJ2-2	ASSHMDGTTGELF
TRBV24-1	TRBJ1-1	ATSDRGGDAF
TRBV24-1	TRBJ2-1	ATSAPQAVYLNEQF
TRBV5-6	TRBJ2-2	ASSPLSAANTGELF
TRBV5-8	TRBJ2-5	ASSPYRGLQETQY
TRBV30	TRBJ1-6	AWRTGTPNSPLH
TRBV2	TRBJ2-5	ASSKTVYQETQY
TRBV10-3	TRBJ1-1	AISERVNTEAF